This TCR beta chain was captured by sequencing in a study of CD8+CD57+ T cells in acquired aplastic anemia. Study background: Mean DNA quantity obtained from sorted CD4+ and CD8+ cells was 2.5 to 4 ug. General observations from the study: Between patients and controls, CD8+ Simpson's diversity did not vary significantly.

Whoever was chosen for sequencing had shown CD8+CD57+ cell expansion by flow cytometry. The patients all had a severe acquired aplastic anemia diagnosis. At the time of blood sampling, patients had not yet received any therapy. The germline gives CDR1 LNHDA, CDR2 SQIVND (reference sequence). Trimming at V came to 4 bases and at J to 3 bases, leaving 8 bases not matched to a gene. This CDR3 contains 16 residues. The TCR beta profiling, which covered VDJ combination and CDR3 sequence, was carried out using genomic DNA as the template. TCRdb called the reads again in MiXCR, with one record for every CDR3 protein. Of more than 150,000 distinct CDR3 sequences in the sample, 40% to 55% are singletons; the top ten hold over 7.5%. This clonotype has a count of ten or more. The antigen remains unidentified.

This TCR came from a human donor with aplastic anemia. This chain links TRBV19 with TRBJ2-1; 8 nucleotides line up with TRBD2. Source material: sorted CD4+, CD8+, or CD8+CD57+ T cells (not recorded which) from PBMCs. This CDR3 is CASSNSAGGLYNEQFF. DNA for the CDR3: TGTGCCAGTAGTAATTCGGCGGGAGGCCTCTACAATGAGCAGTTCTTC.